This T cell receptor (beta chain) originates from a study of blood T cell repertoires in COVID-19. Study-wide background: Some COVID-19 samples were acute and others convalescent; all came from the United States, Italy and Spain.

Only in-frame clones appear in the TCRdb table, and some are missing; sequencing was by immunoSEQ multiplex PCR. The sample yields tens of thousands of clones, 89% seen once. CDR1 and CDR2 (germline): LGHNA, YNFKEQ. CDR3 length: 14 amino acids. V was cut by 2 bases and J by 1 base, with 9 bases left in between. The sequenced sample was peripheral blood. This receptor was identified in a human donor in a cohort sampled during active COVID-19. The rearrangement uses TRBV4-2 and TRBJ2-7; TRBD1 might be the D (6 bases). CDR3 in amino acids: CASSQNRASYEQYF. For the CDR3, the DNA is TGTGCCAGCAGCCAAAACAGGGCTTCCTACGAGCAGTACTTC.